A selection of T cell receptor beta chains follows, all from one sample in a study of vaccination and CD4 T cells after COVID-19. Using its own MiXCR run on the PCR reads, TCRdb lists one record per CDR3 protein. The data show roughly 20,000 distinct CDR3 sequences, roughly 49% seen once. No antigen has been assigned to these receptors. The specimen comprised CD4+ T cells from blood, cultured in vitro, sampled before SARS-CoV-2 vaccination. Every receptor here comes from a human donor who had recovered from COVID-19. The CDR3 runs from the conserved cysteine through the conserved F or W. The order of the fields is J gene, clone size, V gene, D gene, CDR3 DNA, CDR3 protein. D genes are given only for firm matches. Some rows mark clone size as missing; the rest say once, few, many or name a class of expanded clone.

j_call: TRBJ2-3; clone_size: -; v_call: TRBV12-5; d_call: -; cdr3_nt: TGTGCTAGTGGTTTGAGCCGCGATAGCACAGATACGCAGTATTTT; cdr3_aa: CASGLSRDSTDTQYF
j_call: TRBJ1-6; clone_size: -; v_call: TRBV7-2; d_call: TRBD1; cdr3_nt: TGTGCCAGCAGCACCCGGACAGGGAGCTATAATTCACCCCTCCACTTT; cdr3_aa: CASSTRTGSYNSPLHF
j_call: TRBJ1-2; clone_size: few; v_call: TRBV6-5; d_call: -; cdr3_nt: TGTGCCAGCAGTTACGGAGAAGGTGTCGGCTACACCTTC; cdr3_aa: CASSYGEGVGYTF
j_call: TRBJ1-2; clone_size: few; v_call: TRBV6-1; d_call: TRBD1; cdr3_nt: TGTGCCAGCAGTCGCCGGGACAGGGAAGGCTACACCTTC; cdr3_aa: CASSRRDREGYTF
j_call: TRBJ2-3; clone_size: few; v_call: TRBV27; d_call: TRBD1; cdr3_nt: TGTGCCAGCAGTCTGGTGACAGGGGGGAGAGCGGCAGATACGCAGTATTTT; cdr3_aa: CASSLVTGGRAADTQYF
j_call: TRBJ1-6; clone_size: -; v_call: TRBV7-2; d_call: TRBD1; cdr3_nt: TGTGCCAGCAGACCCGGACAGGGGGCTTCACCCCTCCACTTT; cdr3_aa: CASRPGQGASPLHF
j_call: TRBJ2-7; clone_size: few; v_call: TRBV11-1; d_call: TRBD1; cdr3_nt: TGTGCCAGCAGCTCCATGAGGGACAGGGCCTACGAGCAGTACTTC; cdr3_aa: CASSSMRDRAYEQYF
j_call: TRBJ1-1; clone_size: few; v_call: TRBV19; d_call: -; cdr3_nt: TGTGCCAGTAGTATCCCAGGGGTTAACACTGAAGCTTTCTTT; cdr3_aa: CASSIPGVNTEAFF
j_call: TRBJ1-1; clone_size: -; v_call: TRBV19; d_call: -; cdr3_nt: TGTGCCAGTAGTGTCTCTATGAACACTGAAGCTTTCTTT; cdr3_aa: CASSVSMNTEAFF
j_call: TRBJ2-7; clone_size: -; v_call: TRBV7-2; d_call: TRBD1; cdr3_nt: TGTGCCAGCAGCTTGTGGACAGGGTCCTACGAGCAGTACTTC; cdr3_aa: CASSLWTGSYEQYF
j_call: TRBJ1-6; clone_size: -; v_call: TRBV12-3/TRBV12-4; d_call: TRBD1; cdr3_nt: TGTGCCAGCGGAAGGGGGCTCAATTCACCCCTCCACTTT; cdr3_aa: CASGRGLNSPLHF
j_call: TRBJ1-2; clone_size: -; v_call: TRBV24-1; d_call: -; cdr3_nt: TGTGCCACCAGTGATTTGCTCCTCGGTCGCTACACCTTC; cdr3_aa: CATSDLLLGRYTF
j_call: TRBJ1-2; clone_size: few; v_call: TRBV7-9; d_call: -; cdr3_nt: TGTGCCAGCAGCTTAGAACAGTGGTACTATGGCTACACCTTC; cdr3_aa: CASSLEQWYYGYTF
j_call: TRBJ1-2; clone_size: -; v_call: TRBV2; d_call: -; cdr3_nt: TGTGCCAGCAGTGAATCGCTCCGCTACACCTTC; cdr3_aa: CASSESLRYTF
j_call: TRBJ2-2; clone_size: -; v_call: TRBV29-1; d_call: -; cdr3_nt: TGCAGCGTTCGACGGGGGAACACCGGGGAGCTGTTTTTT; cdr3_aa: CSVRRGNTGELFF
j_call: TRBJ1-1; clone_size: medium-sized; v_call: TRBV20-1; d_call: TRBD1; cdr3_nt: TGCAGTGCCCCCGGGACAGGGGGGATAGAAGCTTTCTTT; cdr3_aa: CSAPGTGGIEAFF
j_call: TRBJ2-7; clone_size: -; v_call: TRBV7-2; d_call: TRBD1; cdr3_nt: TGTGCCAGCAGCTTGGGACAGGCATTATCCTACGAGCAGTACTTC; cdr3_aa: CASSLGQALSYEQYF
j_call: TRBJ1-1; clone_size: -; v_call: TRBV7-2; d_call: -; cdr3_nt: TGTGCCAGCAGCTTGGGGTTGGGGGGAACTGAAGCTTTCTTT; cdr3_aa: CASSLGLGGTEAFF
j_call: TRBJ1-1; clone_size: -; v_call: TRBV20-1; d_call: TRBD1; cdr3_nt: TGCAGTGCGAGAACAGGGGGGAACACTGAAGCTTTCTTT; cdr3_aa: CSARTGGNTEAFF
j_call: TRBJ1-2; clone_size: -; v_call: TRBV27; d_call: -; cdr3_nt: TGTGCCAGCAGTTTAACCGAGCTGGGGGGCTACACCTTC; cdr3_aa: CASSLTELGGYTF
j_call: TRBJ1-2; clone_size: few; v_call: TRBV27; d_call: TRBD1; cdr3_nt: TGTGCCACCGGGACAGGGCATAACTATGGCTACACCTTC; cdr3_aa: CATGTGHNYGYTF
j_call: TRBJ2-7; clone_size: few; v_call: TRBV6-2/TRBV6-3; d_call: -; cdr3_nt: TGTGCCAGCCTACAGGGTCCCCCCTACGAGCAGTACTTC; cdr3_aa: CASLQGPPYEQYF
j_call: TRBJ2-7; clone_size: -; v_call: TRBV7-2; d_call: -; cdr3_nt: TGTGCCAGCAGCTTCATGTTTTCGGCAGGGCAAGCCTACGAGCAGTACTTC; cdr3_aa: CASSFMFSAGQAYEQYF
j_call: TRBJ2-1; clone_size: few; v_call: TRBV28; d_call: -; cdr3_nt: TGTGCCAGCAGTTTTCTGGCAGTCACCGACAATGAGCAGTTCTTC; cdr3_aa: CASSFLAVTDNEQFF
j_call: TRBJ2-7; clone_size: -; v_call: TRBV27; d_call: -; cdr3_nt: TGTGCCAGCAGTCATAGGACAGCCTCCTACGAGCAGTACTTC; cdr3_aa: CASSHRTASYEQYF
j_call: TRBJ2-7; clone_size: -; v_call: TRBV7-2; d_call: -; cdr3_nt: TGTGCCAGCAGCTTGTTAGGGGCGGGACCCTACGAGCAGTACTTC; cdr3_aa: CASSLLGAGPYEQYF
j_call: TRBJ2-5; clone_size: -; v_call: TRBV19; d_call: -; cdr3_nt: TGTGCCAGTAGTAAGTTAAGCGGAAACCAAGAGACCCAGTACTTC; cdr3_aa: CASSKLSGNQETQYF
j_call: TRBJ2-1; clone_size: few; v_call: TRBV15; d_call: TRBD2; cdr3_nt: TGTGCCACCAGCAGAGACACTAGCGGGGCTTACAATGAGCAGTTCTTC; cdr3_aa: CATSRDTSGAYNEQFF
j_call: TRBJ1-4; clone_size: once; v_call: TRBV10-3; d_call: -; cdr3_nt: TGTGCCATCAGTACCGACGAGAGGAAACTGTTTTTT; cdr3_aa: CAISTDERKLFF
j_call: TRBJ2-5; clone_size: -; v_call: TRBV2; d_call: TRBD1; cdr3_nt: TGTGCCAGCAGCACGGACAGGAAGGGACAAGAGACCCAGTACTTC; cdr3_aa: CASSTDRKGQETQYF
j_call: TRBJ2-1; clone_size: -; v_call: TRBV7-9; d_call: TRBD2; cdr3_nt: TGTGCCAGCAGCTCAGACAGCGGGGGTGCGTTCTTC; cdr3_aa: CASSSDSGGAFF
j_call: TRBJ1-6; clone_size: -; v_call: TRBV12-3/TRBV12-4; d_call: -; cdr3_nt: TGTGCCAGCAGTTTAGTGCTGGGGGGTAATTCACCCCTCCACTTT; cdr3_aa: CASSLVLGGNSPLHF
j_call: TRBJ2-5; clone_size: -; v_call: TRBV2; d_call: -; cdr3_nt: TGTGCCAGATCGGGGGGCCCTCTGCGGGAAGAGACCCAGTACTTC; cdr3_aa: CARSGGPLREETQYF
j_call: TRBJ1-5; clone_size: -; v_call: TRBV4-2; d_call: TRBD1; cdr3_nt: TGTGCCAGCAGCTCGACAGGGGAGGGACAGCCCCAGCATTTT; cdr3_aa: CASSSTGEGQPQHF
j_call: TRBJ2-5; clone_size: once; v_call: TRBV7-9; d_call: TRBD1; cdr3_nt: TGTGCCAGCAGCTTAGCGGGACAGCAAGAGACCCAGTACTTC; cdr3_aa: CASSLAGQQETQYF
j_call: TRBJ2-2; clone_size: few; v_call: TRBV6-1; d_call: -; cdr3_nt: TGTGCCAGCAGTGTTAAGTCGTGGAACACCGGGGAGCTGTTTTTT; cdr3_aa: CASSVKSWNTGELFF
j_call: TRBJ1-1; clone_size: few; v_call: TRBV24-1; d_call: -; cdr3_nt: TGTGCCACCAGTGACAATCGCAGGGACACTGAAGCTTTCTTT; cdr3_aa: CATSDNRRDTEAFF
j_call: TRBJ2-2; clone_size: few; v_call: TRBV18; d_call: -; cdr3_nt: TGTGCCAGCTCACCGAACCCCGGCCGAACCGGGGAGCTGTTTTTT; cdr3_aa: CASSPNPGRTGELFF
j_call: TRBJ1-1; clone_size: -; v_call: TRBV18; d_call: -; cdr3_nt: TGTGCCAGCTCACCAATCCAGGGGCTAGACACTGAAGCTTTCTTT; cdr3_aa: CASSPIQGLDTEAFF
j_call: TRBJ1-2; clone_size: medium-sized; v_call: TRBV27; d_call: -; cdr3_nt: TGTGCCAGCAGAGTTTCTACAGGGCCGGGGGGCTACACCTTC; cdr3_aa: CASRVSTGPGGYTF
j_call: TRBJ2-3; clone_size: -; v_call: TRBV7-2; d_call: TRBD1; cdr3_nt: TGTGCCAGCAGCCGCCGGACAGGGGGGGGCACAGATACGCAGTATTTT; cdr3_aa: CASSRRTGGGTDTQYF
j_call: TRBJ1-6; clone_size: -; v_call: TRBV4-2; d_call: TRBD1; cdr3_nt: TGTGCCAGCAGGACAGGGGATGACTATAATTCACCCCTCCACTTT; cdr3_aa: CASRTGDDYNSPLHF
j_call: TRBJ2-7; clone_size: -; v_call: TRBV19; d_call: -; cdr3_nt: TGTGCCAGTAGTATAGTCATCTCCCGAGACAGCGACTACGAGCAGTACTTC; cdr3_aa: CASSIVISRDSDYEQYF
j_call: TRBJ2-3; clone_size: -; v_call: TRBV6-4; d_call: TRBD2; cdr3_nt: TGTGCCAGCAGTCCCCATAGCGGGAGAGGCACAGATACGCAGTATTTT; cdr3_aa: CASSPHSGRGTDTQYF
j_call: TRBJ2-5; clone_size: few; v_call: TRBV27; d_call: -; cdr3_nt: TGTGCCAGCAGCTCCAACCGTAGGGAGACCCAGTACTTC; cdr3_aa: CASSSNRRETQYF
j_call: TRBJ2-3; clone_size: -; v_call: TRBV5-1; d_call: -; cdr3_nt: TGCGCCAGCAGCTGGAGGACTTCGGCAGATACGCAGTATTTT; cdr3_aa: CASSWRTSADTQYF
j_call: TRBJ1-5; clone_size: -; v_call: TRBV7-2; d_call: TRBD1; cdr3_nt: TGTGCCAGCAGCCCAATCGGACAGGGGGCGGGTCAGCCCCAGCATTTT; cdr3_aa: CASSPIGQGAGQPQHF
j_call: TRBJ1-2; clone_size: -; v_call: TRBV29-1; d_call: TRBD1; cdr3_nt: TGCAGCGTCGAACCCTTCGACAGGGCTTATGGCTACACCTTC; cdr3_aa: CSVEPFDRAYGYTF
j_call: TRBJ1-1; clone_size: few; v_call: TRBV20-1; d_call: -; cdr3_nt: TGCAGTGCTAGAACGGGCACTGAAGCTTTCTTT; cdr3_aa: CSARTGTEAFF
j_call: TRBJ1-2; clone_size: -; v_call: TRBV20-1; d_call: -; cdr3_nt: TGCAGTGCGGACATGGCCGAGACAGGCGAAAAATACTATGGCTACACCTTC; cdr3_aa: CSADMAETGEKYYGYTF
j_call: TRBJ2-7; clone_size: -; v_call: TRBV29-1; d_call: TRBD1; cdr3_nt: TGCAGCGCAGGACAGGGAAAGCGCGAGCAGTACTTC; cdr3_aa: CSAGQGKREQYF
j_call: TRBJ1-6; clone_size: few; v_call: TRBV11-2; d_call: -; cdr3_nt: TGTGCCAGCAGCCGAGGGGCCGGGAATTCACCCCTCCACTTT; cdr3_aa: CASSRGAGNSPLHF
j_call: TRBJ2-7; clone_size: -; v_call: TRBV7-8; d_call: TRBD2; cdr3_nt: TGTGCCAGCAGCTTAGGGGCGGGAGGACCCTACGAGCAGTACTTC; cdr3_aa: CASSLGAGGPYEQYF